This T cell receptor beta chain is drawn from a study of T cell responses to AZD1222 COVID-19 vaccine. Whole-study results and caveats: Reports say nearly half of spike-specific TCRs go after unmutated variant regions. The repertoires were collected only after the peak T cell response. Spike-specific TCR depth and breadth grew after two AZD1222 doses. A mostly white British donor set with more females was recruited, and clonal diversity was possibly underestimated.

This clone was recorded only once. The antigen is undetermined. Germline V gives CDR1 SGHAT, CDR2 FQNNGV. The CDR3 covers 14 residues. V shed 3 bases and J shed 5 bases, with 13 bases lying between them. Profiled with immunoSEQ multiplex PCR; TCRdb holds only in-frame clones, not every one. The sample holds about 110,000 clones, 92% seen once. This receptor was identified in an adult who received the AZD1222 COVID-19 vaccine. The J gene is TRBJ1-1, the V gene TRBV11-2; possible D gene TRBD1, 6 bases. This sample comprised peripheral blood, obtained 28 days after the second AZD1222 dose. The CDR3 coding sequence is TGTGCCAGCAGCTTGAGGGGGGGCGAGACTGAAGCTTTCTTT. Encoded protein: CASSLRGGETEAFF.